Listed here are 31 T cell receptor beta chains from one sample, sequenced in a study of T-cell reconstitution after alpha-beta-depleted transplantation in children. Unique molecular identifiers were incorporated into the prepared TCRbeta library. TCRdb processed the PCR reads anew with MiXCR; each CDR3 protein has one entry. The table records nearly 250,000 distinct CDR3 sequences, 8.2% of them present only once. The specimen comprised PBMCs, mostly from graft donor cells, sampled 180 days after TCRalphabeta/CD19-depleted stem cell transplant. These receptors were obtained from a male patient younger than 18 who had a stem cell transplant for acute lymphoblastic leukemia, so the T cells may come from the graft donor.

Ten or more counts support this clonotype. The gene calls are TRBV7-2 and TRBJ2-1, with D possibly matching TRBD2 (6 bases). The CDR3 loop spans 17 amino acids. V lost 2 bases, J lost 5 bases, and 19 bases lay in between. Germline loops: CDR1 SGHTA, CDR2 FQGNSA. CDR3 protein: CASSLPPWRGLNNEQFF. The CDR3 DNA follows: TGTGCCAGCAGCTTACCTCCCTGGCGGGGACTGAACAATGAGCAGTTCTTC.

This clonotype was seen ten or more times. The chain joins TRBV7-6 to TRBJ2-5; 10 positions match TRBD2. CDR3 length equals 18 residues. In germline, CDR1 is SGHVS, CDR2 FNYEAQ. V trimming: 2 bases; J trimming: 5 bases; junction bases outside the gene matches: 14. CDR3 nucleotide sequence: TGTGCCAGCAGCTTAAGCCCCAGCGGGAGGGCCCTCCAGGAGACCCAGTACTTC. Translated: CASSLSPSGRALQETQYF.

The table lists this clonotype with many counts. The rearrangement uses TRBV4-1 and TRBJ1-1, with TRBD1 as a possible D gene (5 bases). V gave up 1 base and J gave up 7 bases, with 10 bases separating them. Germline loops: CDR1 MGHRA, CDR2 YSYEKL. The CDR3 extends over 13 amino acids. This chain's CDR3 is CASSQAGGLEAFF. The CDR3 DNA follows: TGCGCCAGCAGCCAAGCCGGGGGTCTTGAAGCTTTCTTT.

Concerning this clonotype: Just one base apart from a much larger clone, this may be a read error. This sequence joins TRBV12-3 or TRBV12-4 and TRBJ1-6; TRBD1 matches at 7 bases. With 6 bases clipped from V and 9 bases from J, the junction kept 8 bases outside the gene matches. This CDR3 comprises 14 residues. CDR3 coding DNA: TGTGCCAGCAGGAGACAGGGAACTATTTCACCCCTCCACTTT. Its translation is CASRRQGTISPLHF.

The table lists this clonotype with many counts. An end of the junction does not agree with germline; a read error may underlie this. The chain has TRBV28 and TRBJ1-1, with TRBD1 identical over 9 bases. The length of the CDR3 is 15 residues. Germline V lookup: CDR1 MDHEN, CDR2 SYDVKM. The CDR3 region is CASSTGGSVNTEVFF. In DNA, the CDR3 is TGTGCCAGCAGTACAGGGGGCTCTGTGAACACTGAAGTTTTCTTT.

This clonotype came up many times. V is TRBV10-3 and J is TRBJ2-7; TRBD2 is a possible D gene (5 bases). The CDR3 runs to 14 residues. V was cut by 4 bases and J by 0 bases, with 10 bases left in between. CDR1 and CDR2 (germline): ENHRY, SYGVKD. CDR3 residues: CAISVSGSSYEQYF. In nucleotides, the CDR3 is TGTGCCATCAGTGTCTCGGGGAGCTCCTACGAGCAGTACTTC.

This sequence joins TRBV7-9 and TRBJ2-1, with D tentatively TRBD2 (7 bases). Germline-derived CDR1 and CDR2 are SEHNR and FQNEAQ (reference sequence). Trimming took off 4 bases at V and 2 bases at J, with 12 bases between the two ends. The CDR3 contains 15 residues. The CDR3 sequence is CASSSPGGTYNEQFF. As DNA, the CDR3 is TGTGCCAGCAGCTCCCCGGGGGGCACCTACAATGAGCAGTTCTTC.

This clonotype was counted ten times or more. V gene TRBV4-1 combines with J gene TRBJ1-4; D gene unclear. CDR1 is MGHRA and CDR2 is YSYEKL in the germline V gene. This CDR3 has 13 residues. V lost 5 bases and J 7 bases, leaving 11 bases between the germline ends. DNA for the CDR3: TGCGCCAGCAGCTCGCGTCCGACTGAAAAACTGTTTTTT. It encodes CASSSRPTEKLFF.

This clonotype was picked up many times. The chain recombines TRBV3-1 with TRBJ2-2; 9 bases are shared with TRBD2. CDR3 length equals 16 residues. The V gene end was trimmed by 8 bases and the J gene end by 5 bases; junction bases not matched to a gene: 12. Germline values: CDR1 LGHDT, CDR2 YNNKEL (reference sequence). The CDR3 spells CASRGWGGRGTGELFF. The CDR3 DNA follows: TGTGCCAGCCGTGGCTGGGGCGGGAGGGGAACCGGGGAGCTGTTTTTT.

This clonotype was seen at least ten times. The CDR3 DNA reads TGTGCCAGCAGCTTAGCGACAGGGGGAGGAAACACCATATATTTT. As protein: CASSLATGGGNTIYF. The chain has TRBV7-9 and TRBJ1-3; 9 bases map to TRBD1. V lost 0 bases to trimming and J lost 4 bases; unmatched junction nucleotides: 1. Germline assignment: CDR1 SEHNR and CDR2 FQNEAQ (reference sequence). The CDR3 covers 15 residues.

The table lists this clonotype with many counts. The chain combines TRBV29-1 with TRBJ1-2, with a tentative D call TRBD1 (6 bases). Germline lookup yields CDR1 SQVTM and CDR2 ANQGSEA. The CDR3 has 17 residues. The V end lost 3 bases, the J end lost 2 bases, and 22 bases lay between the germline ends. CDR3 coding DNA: TGCAGCGTTGACCGGACAGCGGCCCAGAGCCCGAACTATGGCTACACCTTC. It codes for CSVDRTAAQSPNYGYTF.

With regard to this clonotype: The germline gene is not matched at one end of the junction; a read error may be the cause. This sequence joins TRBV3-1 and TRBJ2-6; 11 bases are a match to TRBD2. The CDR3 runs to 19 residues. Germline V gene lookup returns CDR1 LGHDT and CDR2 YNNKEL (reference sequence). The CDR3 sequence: CTSSPGTSGLLSGANVLTF. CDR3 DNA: TGTACCAGCAGCCCCGGGACTAGCGGCCTCCTCTCTGGGGCCAACGTCCTGACTTTC.

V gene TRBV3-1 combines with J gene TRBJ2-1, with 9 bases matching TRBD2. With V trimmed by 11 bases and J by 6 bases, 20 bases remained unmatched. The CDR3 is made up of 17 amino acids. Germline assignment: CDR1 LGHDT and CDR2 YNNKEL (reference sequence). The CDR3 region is CASCKQGGGRAFNEQFF. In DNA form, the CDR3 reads TGTGCCTCCTGCAAGCAGGGTGGCGGGAGGGCCTTCAATGAGCAGTTCTTC.

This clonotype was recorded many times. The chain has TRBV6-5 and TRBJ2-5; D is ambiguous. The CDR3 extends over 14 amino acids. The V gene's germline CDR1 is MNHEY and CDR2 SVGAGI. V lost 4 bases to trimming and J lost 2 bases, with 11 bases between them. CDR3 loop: CASSFRQSQETQYF. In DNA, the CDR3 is TGTGCCAGCAGTTTCAGGCAGTCGCAAGAGACCCAGTACTTC.

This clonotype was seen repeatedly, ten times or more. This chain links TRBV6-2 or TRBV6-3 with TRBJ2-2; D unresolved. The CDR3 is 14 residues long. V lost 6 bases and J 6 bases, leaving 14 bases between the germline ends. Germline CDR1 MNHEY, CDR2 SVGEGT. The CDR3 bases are TGTGCCAGCAGCCTTCCGGCCCCCTCCGGGGAGCTGTTTTTT. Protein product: CASSLPAPSGELFF.

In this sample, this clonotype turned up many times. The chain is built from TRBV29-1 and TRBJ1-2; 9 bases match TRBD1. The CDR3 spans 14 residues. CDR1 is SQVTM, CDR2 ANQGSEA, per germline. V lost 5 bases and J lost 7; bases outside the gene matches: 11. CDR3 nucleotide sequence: TGCAGCGTTCTACAGGGGGCGGGTGTCAGTGGCTACACCTTC. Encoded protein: CSVLQGAGVSGYTF.

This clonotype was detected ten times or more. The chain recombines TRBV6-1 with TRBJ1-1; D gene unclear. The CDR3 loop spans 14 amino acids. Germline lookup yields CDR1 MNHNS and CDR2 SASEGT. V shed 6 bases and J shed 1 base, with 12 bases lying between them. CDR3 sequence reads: CASSEIRGNTEAFF. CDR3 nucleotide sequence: TGTGCCAGCAGCGAGATCCGAGGGAACACTGAAGCTTTCTTT.

The CDR3 nucleotides are TGCGCCAGCAGTCAATCGGGACTAGCCAAATCCCCCGGGGAGCTGTTTTTT. Translated: CASSQSGLAKSPGELFF. The chain recombines TRBV23-1 with TRBJ2-2, with 9 bases identical to TRBD2. TRBV23-1 carries the ORF label, with uncertain function. V dropped 0 bases and J dropped 6; count of bases not matched to a gene: 8. The CDR3 sequence is 17 residues long.

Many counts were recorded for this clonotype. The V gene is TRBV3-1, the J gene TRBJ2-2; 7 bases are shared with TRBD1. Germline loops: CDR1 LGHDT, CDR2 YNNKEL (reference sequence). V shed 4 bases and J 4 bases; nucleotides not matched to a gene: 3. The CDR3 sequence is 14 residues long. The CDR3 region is CASSRRQGTGELFF. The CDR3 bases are TGTGCCAGCAGCCGCCGACAGGGCACCGGGGAGCTGTTTTTT.

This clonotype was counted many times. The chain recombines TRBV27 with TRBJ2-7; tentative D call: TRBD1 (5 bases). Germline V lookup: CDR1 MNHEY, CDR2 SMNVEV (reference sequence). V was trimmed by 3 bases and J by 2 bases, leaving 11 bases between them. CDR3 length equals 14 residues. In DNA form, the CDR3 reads TGTGCCAGCAGTTTTGACAGTCGACCCTACGAGCAGTACTTC. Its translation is CASSFDSRPYEQYF.

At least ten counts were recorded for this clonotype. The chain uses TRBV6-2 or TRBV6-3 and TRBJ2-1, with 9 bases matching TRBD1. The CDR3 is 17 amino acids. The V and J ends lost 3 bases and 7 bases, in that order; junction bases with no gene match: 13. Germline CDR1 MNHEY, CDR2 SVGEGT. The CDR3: CASSYRGPGQGRNEQFF. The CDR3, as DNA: TGTGCCAGCAGTTATAGAGGGCCGGGACAGGGTAGGAATGAGCAGTTCTTC.

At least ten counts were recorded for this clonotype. DNA for the CDR3: TGTGCCAGCAGAGGTACACAAAATCAGCCCCAGCATTTT. Protein product: CASRGTQNQPQHF. V usage is TRBV2 and J usage is TRBJ1-5; D remains unclear. Trimming left V 6 bases short and J 4 bases short, with 10 bases between. Germline values: CDR1 SNHLY, CDR2 FYNNEI. The CDR3 has 13 amino acids.

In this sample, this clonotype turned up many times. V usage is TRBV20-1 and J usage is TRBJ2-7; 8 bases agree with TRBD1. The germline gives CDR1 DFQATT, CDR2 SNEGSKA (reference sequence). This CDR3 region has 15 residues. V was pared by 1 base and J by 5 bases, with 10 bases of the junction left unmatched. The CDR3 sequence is CSARVLDRAWDEQYF. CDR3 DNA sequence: TGCAGTGCTAGAGTCCTGGACAGGGCGTGGGACGAGCAGTACTTC.

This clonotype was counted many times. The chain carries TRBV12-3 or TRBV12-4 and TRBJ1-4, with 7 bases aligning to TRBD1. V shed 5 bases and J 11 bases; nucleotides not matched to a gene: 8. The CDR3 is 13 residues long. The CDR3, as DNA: TGTGCCAGCAGTCCGGAGACAGGGTATAAACTGTTTTTT. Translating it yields CASSPETGYKLFF.

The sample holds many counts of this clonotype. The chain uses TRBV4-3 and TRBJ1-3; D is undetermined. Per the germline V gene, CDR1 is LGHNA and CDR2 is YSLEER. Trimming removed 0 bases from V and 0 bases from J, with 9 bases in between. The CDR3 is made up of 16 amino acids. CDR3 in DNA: TGCGCCAGCAGCCAAGATCGACGCTACTCTGGAAACACCATATATTTT. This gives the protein CASSQDRRYSGNTIYF.

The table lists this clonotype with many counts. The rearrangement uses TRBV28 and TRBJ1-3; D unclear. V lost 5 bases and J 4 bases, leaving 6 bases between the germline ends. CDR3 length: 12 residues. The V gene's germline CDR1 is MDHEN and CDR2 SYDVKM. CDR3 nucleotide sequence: TGTGCCAGCAGTGGGAAAGGAAACACCATATATTTT. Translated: CASSGKGNTIYF.

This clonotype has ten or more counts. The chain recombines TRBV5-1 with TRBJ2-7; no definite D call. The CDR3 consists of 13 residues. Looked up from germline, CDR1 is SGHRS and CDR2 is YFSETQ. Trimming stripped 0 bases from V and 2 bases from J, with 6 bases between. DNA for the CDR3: TGCGCCAGCAGCTTGGACGTCGCCTACGAGCAGTACTTC. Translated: CASSLDVAYEQYF.

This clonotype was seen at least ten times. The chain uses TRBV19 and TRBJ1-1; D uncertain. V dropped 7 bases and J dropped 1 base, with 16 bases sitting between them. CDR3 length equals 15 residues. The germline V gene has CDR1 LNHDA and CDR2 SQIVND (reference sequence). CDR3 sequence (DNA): TGTGCCAGTACCCCGTTAGGGCAACGGAACACTGAAGCTTTCTTT. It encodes CASTPLGQRNTEAFF.

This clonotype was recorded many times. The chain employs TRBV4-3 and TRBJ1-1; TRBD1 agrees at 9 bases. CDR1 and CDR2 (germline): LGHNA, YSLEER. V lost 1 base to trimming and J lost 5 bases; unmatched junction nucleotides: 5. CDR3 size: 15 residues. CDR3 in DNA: TGCGCCAGCAGCCAAGGGGGGACAGGGTGGACTGAAGCTTTCTTT. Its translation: CASSQGGTGWTEAFF.

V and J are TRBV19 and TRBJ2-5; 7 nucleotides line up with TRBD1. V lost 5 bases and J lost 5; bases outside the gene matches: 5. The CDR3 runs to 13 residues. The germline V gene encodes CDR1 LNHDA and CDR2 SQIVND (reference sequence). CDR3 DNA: TGTGCCAGTAGTCTCAGGGGGAAGGAGACCCAGTACTTC. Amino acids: CASSLRGKETQYF.

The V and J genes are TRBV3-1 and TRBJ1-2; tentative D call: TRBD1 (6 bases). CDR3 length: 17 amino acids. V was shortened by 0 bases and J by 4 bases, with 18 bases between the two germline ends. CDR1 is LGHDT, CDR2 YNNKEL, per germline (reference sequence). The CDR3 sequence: CASSQDVSTGSLYGYTF. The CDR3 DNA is TGTGCCAGCAGCCAAGATGTGAGTACAGGGAGTCTCTATGGCTACACCTTC.